This TCR beta chain was identified during a study of cytomegalovirus exposure and HLA in healthy donors. 60 Vbeta and 13 Jbeta primers were used in PCR. Measured with immunoSEQ multiplex PCR; TCRdb has only the in-frame clones, and not every one. This sample has approximately 200,000 clones, with roughly 85% found just once. The CDR3 loop spans 13 amino acids. Germline lookup yields CDR1 SSHAT and CDR2 FNYEAQ (reference sequence). V lost 5 bases and J 0 bases, leaving 6 bases between the germline ends. Sequencing was performed on PBMCs. The chain is built from TRBV7-7 and TRBJ2-3; D not resolved. The TCR sequence derives from a woman between 45 and 60 years old in good health and CMV-seronegative. CDR3 amino acids: CASSTGSTDTQYF. The CDR3 DNA reads TGTGCCAGCAGCACCGGGAGCACAGATACGCAGTATTTT.